This TCR beta chain is from a study of cytomegalovirus exposure and HLA in healthy donors (dated by TCRdb to about 2017). In terms of the full investigation: An earlier analysis of approximately 640 of the donors reported about 290 Gb of sequence data and roughly 110 million unique TCR beta sequences from 150 million to 200 million T cells. An earlier analysis of around 580 of the donors used high-throughput TCR beta sequencing to judge whether each TCR beta V gene segment behaved as functional or pseudogenic. In a later analysis, previously published TCR beta repertoires from 670 or so donors were re-analyzed and high-resolution HLA genotyping was added so that TCR occurrence patterns could be studied. The later analysis used no new phenotypic data to find candidate immune exposures, relying instead on TCR beta sequences and their occurrence across donors. Roughly 300 gigabases of sequencing data and 91 million or so unique TCR sequences made up an early release that covered 500 to 650 HLA-typed donors. Along with the roughly 700-subject first cohort, a separate validation cohort of over a hundred different subjects was used. A handful of DR-DQ haplotypes were handled as single units for association and clustering because linkage in the cohort was strong. A later genetic analysis took genome-wide SNP genotypes for 398 of the 666 donors and used that subset as a discovery cohort. Alongside the repertoire data, information on donor age, sex, ethnicity and CMV serostatus was compiled. The T cell repertoires of around 730 subjects were profiled by immunosequencing and related to cytomegalovirus serostatus. The study combined high-throughput TCR immunosequencing, statistical association of individual TCRs with disease status, and machine learning to predict cytomegalovirus infection status. Typing coverage differed by locus: A, B, C, DRB1 and DQB1 were typed in roughly 629-630 donors, DQA1 in 522, DPA1 in some 570, and DPB1 in 450 to 490. The genetic ancestry cluster associated with self-reported Caucasian donors included roughly 84% of the 300 to 400 genotyped donors. The study aimed to test whether signatures of past pathogen exposure could be identified by cataloging public T cell receptors. HLA typing included class I and class II loci at four-digit resolution. All discovery cohort repertoires had been generated on a single sequencing platform. On average, 235,054 unique TCR beta nucleotide sequences were sequenced per donor among some 420 genotyped donors of the cohort, with around 19% of those sequences being non-productive. Beyond this particular receptor, the publication reports: Because HLA typing was missing for some donors at each locus, association tests included only the typed subset. Correlated functional status among segregating V segments might be attributable to linkage disequilibrium, but an unknown experimental factor could not be ruled out. Some IMGT-functional V segments, including TRBV6-2 and TRBV6-3, could not be told apart with the 87-base-pair reads, so those segments were excluded. Compared with the approximately 710-donor mean, donors in an Asian-associated ancestry cluster had fewer N-insertions in productive TCRs, according to a later genetic analysis. According to a later analysis, parvovirus B19, influenza, CMV and Epstein-Barr virus appeared linked to several top co-occurrence clusters. Over 15 rarely observed V segments, including chromosome 9 orphons, were excluded from the earlier analysis of several hundred of the donors because counts were too low. Only TCR beta chains were sequenced in this cohort, and the absence of alpha or paired-chain data limited detectable features. Most CMV-associated TCR beta chains appeared to be HLA-restricted in a later analysis, and the HLA associations seemed to be driven largely by CMV exposure. Presence/absence analyses assumed roughly uniform sequencing depth across donors, an assumption that may not hold. Strong co-occurrence of HLA alleles, especially DR and DQ, made assigning TCR associations to individual alleles difficult. A group of highly shared sequence variants was considered likely to be a technical artifact of the sequencing pipeline. Compared with equally common non-associated chains, HLA-associated TCR beta chains in a later analysis were more clonally expanded and had lower generation probabilities. An earlier analysis of some 560 of the donors showed that most TCR beta V segments appeared in productive rearrangements either about 90% or about 30% of the time, which broadly matched IMGT annotations. The only immune exposure information available for the cohort was CMV serostatus. Most TCR sequences were observed very rarely across donors, whereas some public TCRs were present in many individuals. V-gene and J-gene trimming of TCR beta chains was associated with a missense DCLRE1C variant in a later genetic analysis, and the association was replicated in an independent cohort. A later analysis found that TCR association rates varied across HLA loci, with DRB1 alleles showing the most associated TCRs and HLA-C alleles the fewest. According to the authors, the approach could potentially be generalized to other disease states and immunological phenotypes. A further reported finding was that TCR beta sequences accurately predicted the HLA-A and HLA-B alleles for most subjects in the first cohort. A few of the identified cytomegalovirus-associated TCR beta chains were confirmed in vitro to be specific for cytomegalovirus antigens. Specific HLA alleles were associated with about 17,000 TCR beta sequences at a false discovery rate of 0.05 in a later analysis. Cytomegalovirus status was reported to be diagnosed by the classifier with high specificity and sensitivity in both the original and validation cohorts. The study listed 150 to 200 TCR beta chains as associated with cytomegalovirus.

CDR1 SEHNR and CDR2 FQNEAQ were looked up in the germline V gene (reference sequence). CDR3 length: 16 amino acids, cysteine to phenylalanine. The entry retains the CDR3 DNA only, 48 bases that are in frame from base 1. V ends up 4 bases short and J 2 bases short, with an unmatched junction base count of 3. Receptors were amplified or captured by the immunoSEQ multiplex PCR assay. A mixture of 60 forward primers for TCR Vbeta segments and 13 reverse primers for TCR Jbeta segments was used in the multiplex PCR. The CDR3 region of rearranged TCR beta genes was amplified from genomic DNA with a multiplex PCR assay. Amplified TCR beta libraries were sequenced as 87-base-pair reads on the Illumina HiSeq System. In the source study's methods: A later analysis tallied roughly 78 million unique TCR beta chains across the 700 or so repertoires, and around 12 million of those chains were shared by two or more donors. A nearest-neighbor algorithm error-corrected the raw reads and collapsed the reads into unique sequences, merging closely related sequences to remove PCR and sequencing errors. V, D and J gene segments were assigned by aligning CDR3 sequences to IMGT reference sequences. For a sequence to be retained, a match of at least six nucleotides to both a V gene segment and a J gene segment was required. Rearrangements were classified as productive when the CDR3 lacked stop codons and remained in frame with V and J, and all other rearrangements were classified as non-productive. Following IMGT convention, CDR3 was defined as the stretch from the second conserved V-encoded cysteine to the conserved J-encoded phenylalanine. The earlier analysis of some 600 of the donors excluded sequences that lacked an unambiguous match to a single V gene segment. An earlier analysis of approximately 590 of the donors called V segments functional above 56.7% productive rearrangements and segregating when the between-donor standard deviation exceeded 5%. To diagnose cytomegalovirus status from the catalog of TCR beta chain sequences, a statistical classification framework was built. In a later analysis, V and J genes were assigned by comparing TCR nucleotide sequences against IMGT/GENE-DB human TR gene sequences. The TCRdist pipeline was used in a later analysis to assign CDR3 sequences and most-parsimonious VDJ recombination scenarios. A later analysis defined each TCR beta chain by its CDR3 amino acid sequence plus V-gene family, and excluded reads lacking a unique V-gene family. To address suspected cross-contamination and a sequencing artifact, a later analysis removed 592 highly shared, low-generation-probability nucleotide sequences. A later analysis calculated a clonal expansion index for each public chain from normalized within-repertoire ranks of inferred template counts. In a later analysis, generation probabilities were computed using a VDJ recombination model fitted to out-of-frame rearrangements, and the results were checked against IGoR. A later analysis scored TCR-TCR, TCR-HLA and TCR-CMV co-occurrence with hypergeometric tests, applying a repertoire-size bias correction to TCR pairs. False discovery rates were estimated in a later analysis by permuting HLA or CMV assignments 20 times. A later analysis grouped co-occurring TCRs with DBSCAN, adding TCRdist sequence similarity when clustering within HLA-allele-positive subsets. For co-occurrence clustering, repertoires with fewer than 30,000 or more than 120,000 public chains were excluded, along with about five repertoires with anomalous nucleotide sharing. TCRdb took over this immuneACCESS table, retaining in-frame rearrangements with V and J assigned. Such tables are incomplete; in checked studies, under half of the missing clones stem from an unresolved V gene, and the remainder is unexplained. V and J calls and clone size are given by that table; D and trimming were obtained from the DNA. The sample profile shows 150,000 to 200,000 clones; roughly 86% of them were found once. The top ten constitute 3.4% of the sample.

Of note for this clone: Its antigen is currently not known. Base qualities are not provided; no much larger clone lies one nucleotide away.

In total, fewer than 750 healthy bone marrow donors made up the cohort. At the time of sampling, all cohort members were nominally healthy, though unrecorded immune exposures were likely present. The donor tested CMV seropositive, placing the donor among the 289 seropositive members of the cohort. Every donor gave a peripheral blood sample, and the peripheral blood mononuclear cells from that sample were used for TCR beta sequencing. Genomic DNA extraction from the blood cell samples was performed with the Qiagen DNeasy Blood Extraction Kit. The receptor comes from a man aged 40-50 years in good health and CMV-seropositive. Sample: PBMCs. Recombination connected TRBV7-9 to TRBJ2-1; 12 bases in the middle match TRBD2. The DNA sequence is as follows: TGTGCCAGCAGCTCTGCTAGCGGGGGGGCCTACAATGAGCAGTTCTTC. This is translated as CASSSASGGAYNEQFF.